The T cell receptor beta chain described here comes from a study of T cells in Graves' hyperthyroidism and ophthalmopathy. Trimming pared 3 bases from V and 5 bases from J, leaving 14 bases between. Per the germline V gene, CDR1 is SGHTA and CDR2 is FQGNSA. CDR3 length: 14 residues. Study-wide results and limits: Most clonotypes expanded in the thyroid (above 0.001) were also present in blood.

Amplified TCR beta CDR3 regions derived from RNA transcripts. TCR CDR3 underwent first-round RT-PCR with the HTBI primer set. TCRdb reprocessed the multiplex PCR reads via MiXCR and lists one record per CDR3 protein. This table has hundreds of thousands of distinct CDR3 sequences, approximately 15% appearing once. About this clonotype itself: The antigen is not known.

The source is a woman under 30 with Graves' hyperthyroidism. The sequenced sample was blood. This sequence joins TRBV7-2 and TRBJ2-7, with D tentatively TRBD2 (5 bases). Here the CDR3 reads CASSFLGAVHEQYF. The DNA for the CDR3 is TGTGCCAGCAGCTTTTTGGGAGCGGTCCACGAGCAGTACTTC.